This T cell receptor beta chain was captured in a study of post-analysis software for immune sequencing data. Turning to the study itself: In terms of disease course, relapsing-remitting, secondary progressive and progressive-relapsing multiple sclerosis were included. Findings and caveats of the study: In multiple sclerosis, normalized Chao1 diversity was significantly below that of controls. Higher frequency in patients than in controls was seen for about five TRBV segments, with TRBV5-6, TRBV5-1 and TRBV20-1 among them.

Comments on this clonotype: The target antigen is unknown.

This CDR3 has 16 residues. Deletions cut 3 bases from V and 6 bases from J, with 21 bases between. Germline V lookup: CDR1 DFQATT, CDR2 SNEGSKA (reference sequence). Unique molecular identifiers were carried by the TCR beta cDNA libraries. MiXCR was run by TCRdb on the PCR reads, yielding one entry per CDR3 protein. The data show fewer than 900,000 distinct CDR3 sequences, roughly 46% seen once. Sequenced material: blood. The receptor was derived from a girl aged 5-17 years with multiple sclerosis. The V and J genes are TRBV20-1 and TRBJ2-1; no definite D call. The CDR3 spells CSASRTGAVKANEQFF. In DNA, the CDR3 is TGCAGTGCTAGTAGGACGGGCGCGGTGAAGGCCAATGAGCAGTTCTTC.